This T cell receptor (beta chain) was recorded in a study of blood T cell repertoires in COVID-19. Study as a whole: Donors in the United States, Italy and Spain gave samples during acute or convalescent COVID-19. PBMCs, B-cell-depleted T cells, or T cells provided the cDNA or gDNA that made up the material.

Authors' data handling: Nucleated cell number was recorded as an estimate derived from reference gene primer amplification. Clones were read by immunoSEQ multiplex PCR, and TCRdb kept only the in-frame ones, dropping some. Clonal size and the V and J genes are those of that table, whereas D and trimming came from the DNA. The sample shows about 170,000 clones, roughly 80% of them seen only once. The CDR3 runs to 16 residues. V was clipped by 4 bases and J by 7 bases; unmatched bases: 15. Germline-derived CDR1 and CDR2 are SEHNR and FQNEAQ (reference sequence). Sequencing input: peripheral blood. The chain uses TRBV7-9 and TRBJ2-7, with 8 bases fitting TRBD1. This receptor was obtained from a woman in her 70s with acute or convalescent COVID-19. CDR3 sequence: CASSSARTGPANEQYF. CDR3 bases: TGTGCCAGCAGCTCCGCTCGGACAGGGCCGGCGAATGAGCAGTACTTC.